This T cell receptor (beta chain) came from a study of early stage breast cancer tumors. Study-level information: Of 15 to 20 invasive breast tumors, approximately 11 were hormone receptor-positive, HER2-negative. Study-level results: Tumors had roughly 2.5-fold higher T cell density than normal breast. In about 85% of the 16 patients, blood comparison separated tumor from normal breast.

The CDR3 runs 15 residues. Looked up from germline, CDR1 is SGDLS and CDR2 is YYNGEE. V lost 3 bases, J lost 8 bases, and 5 bases stayed unmatched. In regard to this clone: Its antigen is still unknown.

Profiling relied on immunoSEQ multiplex PCR, and the TCRdb table lists in-frame clones only, not all of them. The sample holds 60,000 to 80,000 clones; around 80% are singletons and the top ten take roughly 3.5%. Sequenced: blood. This TCR was recovered from a person aged 60 to 70 with breast cancer. The genes are TRBV9 and TRBJ2-1, with TRBD2 matching 13 bases. The CDR3 coding sequence is TGTGCCAGCAGCGCCACTAGCGGGAGGGCCCATGAGCAGTTCTTC. This translates into CASSATSGRAHEQFF.